This TCR beta chain was captured in a study of CD8 T cells in ankylosing spondylitis. Findings of the study overall: A TCR beta motif of roughly eight highly homologous variants appeared characteristic of ankylosing spondylitis blood. Disease-linked clones bore a CD8+ phenotype, appearing relatively rarely in peripheral blood.

This clonotype was counted a few times. The antigen remains undetermined. Germline V lookup: CDR1 SQVTM, CDR2 ANQGSEA. The CDR3 contains 13 residues. With V trimmed by 7 bases and J by 3 bases, 8 bases remained unmatched. MiXCR, run by TCRdb on the 5' RACE reads, gives a single entry per CDR3 protein. The table has about 540,000 distinct CDR3 sequences, over 9.5% seen once. The receptor was derived from a male donor with ankylosing spondylitis. Sequencing was done on a sample of blood, either unsorted or a sorted T cell fraction (not recorded which). V gene TRBV29-1 combines with J gene TRBJ2-5, with 7 bases that match TRBD1. The CDR3 is CSAESDREETQYF. The CDR3 nucleotides are TGCAGCGCCGAATCAGACAGGGAAGAGACCCAGTACTTC.